One and the same sample provided the 11 T cell receptor beta chains below, sequenced in a study of T cell responses to AZD1222 COVID-19 vaccine. Profiled with immunoSEQ multiplex PCR; TCRdb holds only in-frame clones, not every one. The sample includes about 83,000 clones, roughly 83% seen only once; the top ten take 7.5% to 9%. Sequenced here: peripheral blood, sampled on day 0 of AZD1222 vaccination. These receptors all stem from an adult in good health.

J is TRBJ1-1 and V is TRBV5-4, with D unclear. CDR3 size: 14 residues. Germline CDR1 SGHNT, CDR2 YYREEE (reference sequence). Trimming pared 0 bases from V and 3 bases from J, leaving 9 bases between. The CDR3 region is CASSLDTRYTEAFF. As DNA, the CDR3 is TGTGCCAGCAGCTTGGACACTCGGTACACTGAAGCTTTCTTT.

This chain uses TRBV5-1 with TRBJ2-5; 9 bases match TRBD2. The CDR3 spans 15 residues. The V segment lost 4 bases and the J segment 2 bases; nucleotides outside the gene matches: 6. CDR1 is SGHRS and CDR2 is YFSETQ in the germline V gene. The CDR3: CASSLNSGGQETQYF. In DNA, the CDR3 is TGCGCCAGCAGCCTTAATAGCGGGGGACAAGAGACCCAGTACTTC.

The J gene is TRBJ1-2, the V gene TRBV6-5; D unclear. The CDR3 spans 13 residues. V was clipped by 6 bases and J by 4 bases, with 12 bases between them. Per germline, CDR1 MNHEY and CDR2 SVGAGI. Here the CDR3 DNA reads TGTGCCAGCAGACTACACATCTCCTATGGCTACACCTTC. The encoded protein is CASRLHISYGYTF.

This chain connects TRBV5-6 to TRBJ2-7, with D possibly matching TRBD1 (7 bases). Germline lookup yields CDR1 SGHDT and CDR2 YYEEEE. The ends were cut back, 6 bases at V and 6 bases at J, with 16 bases in the middle. CDR3 length: 13 residues. The CDR3 here is CASTPGGGGEQYF. The CDR3, as DNA: TGTGCCAGCACCCCAGGAGGGGGCGGCGAGCAGTACTTC.

The chain employs TRBV19 and TRBJ2-1; TRBD2 aligns across 8 bases. This CDR3 has 14 amino acids. Germline CDR1 is LNHDA and CDR2 is SQIVND (reference sequence). Trimming cost V 6 bases and J 7 bases; bases outside gene matches: 8. In DNA form, the CDR3 reads TGTGCCAGTAGGCCGGGACTAGTGATTAATGAGCAGTTCTTC. It specifies CASRPGLVINEQFF.

The chain is built from TRBV30 and TRBJ2-1, with D perhaps matching TRBD2 (6 bases). The germline V gene encodes CDR1 GTSNPN and CDR2 SVGIG (reference sequence). V was cut by 0 bases and J by 0 bases, with 12 bases left in between. This CDR3 has 16 amino acids. Here the CDR3 DNA reads TGTGCCTGGAGTGTCGGGGGTCGGTTCTCCTACAATGAGCAGTTCTTC. Its protein is CAWSVGGRFSYNEQFF.

V gene TRBV5-1 combines with J gene TRBJ2-2; 7 positions agree with TRBD1. Per the germline V gene, CDR1 is SGHRS and CDR2 is YFSETQ. The V segment lost 2 bases and the J segment 1 base; nucleotides outside the gene matches: 2. The CDR3 covers 15 residues. CDR3 residues: CASSLGQVNTGELFF. The CDR3 DNA sequence: TGCGCCAGCAGCTTAGGACAGGTGAACACCGGGGAGCTGTTTTTT. The whole variable domain, remainder taken from reference TRBV5-1 and TRBJ2-2, is KAGVTQTPRYLIKTRGQQVTLSCSPISGHRSVSWYQQTPGQGLQFLFEYFSETQRNKGNFPGRFSGRQFSNSRSEMNVSTLELGDSALYLCASSLGQVNTGELFFGEGSRLTVL.

The chain combines TRBV20-1 with TRBJ2-7; TRBD2 is a possible D gene (6 bases). Trimming pared 6 bases from V and 7 bases from J, leaving 10 bases between. The CDR3 has 10 amino acids. In germline, CDR1 is DFQATT, CDR2 SNEGSKA (reference sequence). The CDR3 sequence: CSALATEQYF. The DNA of the CDR3 is TGCAGTGCCCTAGCGACTGAGCAGTACTTC.

CDR3 in amino acids: CASSQGGLSTDTQYF. As DNA, the CDR3 is TGCGCCAGCAGCCAGGGGGGACTGTCCACAGATACGCAGTATTTT. The rearrangement links TRBV4-1 to TRBJ2-3; D is perhaps TRBD2 (6 bases). Germline V lookup: CDR1 MGHRA, CDR2 YSYEKL. CDR3 size: 15 residues. V lost 3 bases to trimming and J lost 2 bases, with 12 bases between them.

This rearrangement joins TRBV7-2 to TRBJ2-1; D tentatively fits TRBD1 or TRBD2 (5 bases each). Between the trimmed V and J ends, which lost 5 bases and 10 bases, there was a span of 18 bases. The CDR3 is 14 amino acids. Germline V gene data show CDR1 as SGHTA and CDR2 as FQGNSA. The DNA of the CDR3 is TGTGCCAGCAGCGCCGGGACCCCTTTTATGGAGCAGTTCTTC. This encodes CASSAGTPFMEQFF.

This chain links TRBV7-2 with TRBJ2-7; D ambiguous. The CDR3 spans 14 residues. The V and J ends lost 1 base and 3 bases respectively, with 10 bases between them. The V gene's germline CDR1 is SGHTA and CDR2 FQGNSA. The CDR3 sequence is CASSLGGTLYEQYF. The CDR3 nucleotides read TGTGCCAGCAGCTTAGGGGGTACTCTCTACGAGCAGTACTTC.